This TCR beta chain was sequenced during a study of T cells after yellow fever vaccination. Study-wide results and limits: Post-booster repertoires contained most primary-vaccination clones again (96% CD4, about 90% CD8).

With regard to this clonotype: Its target is not known.

TCRdb analysed the 5' RACE reads with MiXCR anew, one entry per CDR3 protein. The data show about 550,000 distinct CDR3 sequences, about a fifth seen once. Germline CDR1 SGHDN, CDR2 FVKESK. The CDR3 is 15 amino acids. V lost 4 bases and J lost 7, with 17 bases in between. The rearrangement links TRBV14 to TRBJ2-1; D may be TRBD1 or TRBD2 (5 bases each). The receptor was isolated from a man aged 25 to 40 who received the YFV17D yellow fever vaccine. This specimen consisted of PBMCs, obtained 15 days after the yellow fever booster vaccination. The CDR3 DNA reads TGTGCCAGCAGCCTTATCCGGGACGTAAATAATGAGCAGTTCTTC. Translated, it gives CASSLIRDVNNEQFF.